This T cell receptor beta chain was found in a study of T cell responses to AZD1222 COVID-19 vaccine. In the study overall: Timing groups of about 4 and about 12 weeks for second doses were pooled.

Notes on the study in general: The sample set comprised mostly white British donors with more females, and clonal diversity was possibly underestimated. Repertoires were obtained only post-peak T cell response. There were vaccine-associated CD4 TCRs across spike, dominant at 160-218 and 743-854.

Sequencing was performed with immunoSEQ multiplex PCR; in TCRdb, only in-frame clones are kept and a portion is missing. Of 150,000 or so clones detected, 80% to 90% appear once; the ten largest clones hold 4.5% to 6%. Turning to this clone: As yet, its antigen is unknown.

This CDR3 spans 15 amino acids. The germline V gene encodes CDR1 SGHRS and CDR2 YFSETQ. The V segment lost 0 bases and the J segment 3 bases; nucleotides outside the gene matches: 4. This receptor was taken from an adult in good health. The sample here was peripheral blood, taken on day 0 of AZD1222 vaccination. The rearrangement links TRBV5-1 to TRBJ1-2; 8 bases are shared with TRBD1. CDR3 sequence: CASSLGQGPYYGYTF. CDR3 coding DNA: TGCGCCAGCAGCTTGGGACAGGGGCCCTACTATGGCTACACCTTC.